This paragraph reports one TCR beta chain. The antigen is not known. These data belong to a study of T-cell memory formation after mild COVID-19. Study outcomes and limitations: The main location of contracting CD4+ clones was CM and EM, and that of contracting CD8+ clones was EMRA. Day 37-peaking second-wave clones had unconfirmed SARS-CoV-2 specificity.

The length of the CDR3 is 15 residues. V dropped 1 base and J dropped 9; count of bases not matched to a gene: 10. Germline-derived CDR1 and CDR2 are SGHTA and FQGTGA. Via MiXCR, TCRdb re-called the 5' RACE reads, giving one row per CDR3 protein. Of around 390,000 distinct CDR3 sequences listed, roughly 15% are singletons. Sequencing input: PBMCs or a T cell subset sorted from them (not recorded which). The receptor comes from a man younger than 35 who had mild COVID-19 (a few samples of this study predate the infection). Cell type and time point are not known. The genes are TRBV7-3 and TRBJ2-3, with 7 bases lining up with TRBD2. In DNA, the CDR3 is TGTGCCAGCAGCTTAATGAGCGGGGCCCAGATAACGCAGTATTTT. Its translation is CASSLMSGAQITQYF.